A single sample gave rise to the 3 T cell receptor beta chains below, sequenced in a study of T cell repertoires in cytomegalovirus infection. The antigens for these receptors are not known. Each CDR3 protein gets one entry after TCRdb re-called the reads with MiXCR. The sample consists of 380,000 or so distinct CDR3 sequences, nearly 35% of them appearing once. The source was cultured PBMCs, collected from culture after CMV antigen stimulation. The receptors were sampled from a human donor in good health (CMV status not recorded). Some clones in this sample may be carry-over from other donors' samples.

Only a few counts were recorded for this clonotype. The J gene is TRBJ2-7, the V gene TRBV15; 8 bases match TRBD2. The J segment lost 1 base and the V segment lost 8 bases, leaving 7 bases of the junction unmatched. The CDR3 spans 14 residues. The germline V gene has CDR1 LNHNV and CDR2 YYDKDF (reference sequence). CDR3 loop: CATSLAGWSYEQYF. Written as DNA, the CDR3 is TGTGCCACCTCTCTAGCGGGCTGGTCCTACGAGCAGTACTTC.

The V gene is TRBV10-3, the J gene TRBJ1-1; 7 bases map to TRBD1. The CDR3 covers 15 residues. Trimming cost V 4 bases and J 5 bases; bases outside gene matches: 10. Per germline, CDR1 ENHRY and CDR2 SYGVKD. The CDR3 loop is CAISVGGQPGTEAFF. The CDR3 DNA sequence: TGTGCCATCAGTGTGGGGGGACAGCCGGGGACTGAAGCTTTCTTT.

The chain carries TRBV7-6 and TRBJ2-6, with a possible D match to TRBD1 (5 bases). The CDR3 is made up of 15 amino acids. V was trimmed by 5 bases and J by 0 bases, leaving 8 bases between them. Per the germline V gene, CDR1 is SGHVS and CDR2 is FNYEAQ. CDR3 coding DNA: TGTGCCAGCAGCAACAGGAGCTCTGGGGCCAACGTCCTGACTTTC. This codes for CASSNRSSGANVLTF. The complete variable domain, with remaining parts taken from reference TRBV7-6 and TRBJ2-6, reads GAGVSQSPRYKVTKRGQDVALRCDPISGHVSLYWYRQALGQGPEFLTYFNYEAQQDKSGLPNDRFSAERPEGSISTLTIQRTEQRDSAMYRCASSNRSSGANVLTFGAGSRLTVL.